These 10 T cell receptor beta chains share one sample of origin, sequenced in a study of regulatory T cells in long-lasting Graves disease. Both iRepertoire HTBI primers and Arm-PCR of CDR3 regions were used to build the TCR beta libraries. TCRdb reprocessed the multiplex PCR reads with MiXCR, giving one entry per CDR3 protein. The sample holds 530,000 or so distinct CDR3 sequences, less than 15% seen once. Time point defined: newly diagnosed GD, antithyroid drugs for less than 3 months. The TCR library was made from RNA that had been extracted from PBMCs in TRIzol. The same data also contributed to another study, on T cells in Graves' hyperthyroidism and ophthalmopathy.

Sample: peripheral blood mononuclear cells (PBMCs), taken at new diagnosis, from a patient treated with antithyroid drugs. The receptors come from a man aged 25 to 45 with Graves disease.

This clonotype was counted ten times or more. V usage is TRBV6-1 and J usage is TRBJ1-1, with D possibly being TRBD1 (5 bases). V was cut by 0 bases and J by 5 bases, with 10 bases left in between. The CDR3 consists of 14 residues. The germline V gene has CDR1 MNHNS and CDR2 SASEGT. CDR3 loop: CASSEALGGTEAFF. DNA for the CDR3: TGTGCCAGCAGTGAAGCGCTTGGGGGTACTGAAGCTTTCTTT.

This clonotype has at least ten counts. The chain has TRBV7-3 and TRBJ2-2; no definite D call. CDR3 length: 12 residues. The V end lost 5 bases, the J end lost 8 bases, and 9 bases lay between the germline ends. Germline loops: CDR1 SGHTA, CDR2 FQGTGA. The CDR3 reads CASSIQMGELFF. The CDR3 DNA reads TGTGCCAGCAGCATTCAAATGGGGGAGCTGTTTTTT.

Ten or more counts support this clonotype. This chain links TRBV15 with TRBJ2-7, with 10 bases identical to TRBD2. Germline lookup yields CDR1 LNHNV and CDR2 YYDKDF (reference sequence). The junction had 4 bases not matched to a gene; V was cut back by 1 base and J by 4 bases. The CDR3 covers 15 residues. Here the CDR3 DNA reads TGTGCCACCAGCAGAGGAGGACTAGCGGAGTACGAGCAGTACTTC. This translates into CATSRGGLAEYEQYF. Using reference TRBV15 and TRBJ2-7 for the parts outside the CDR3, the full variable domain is DAMVIQNPRYQVTQFGKPVTLSCSQTLNHNVMYWYQQKSSQAPKLLFHYYDKDFNNEADTPDNFQSRRPNTSFCFLDIRSPGLGDTAMYLCATSRGGLAEYEQYFGPGTRLTVT.

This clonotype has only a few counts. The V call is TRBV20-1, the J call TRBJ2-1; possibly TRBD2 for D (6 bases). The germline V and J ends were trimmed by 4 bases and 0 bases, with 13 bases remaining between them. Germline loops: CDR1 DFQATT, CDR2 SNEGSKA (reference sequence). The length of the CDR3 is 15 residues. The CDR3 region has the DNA TGCAGTGCTAAGAAGCGGGCGAGCTCCTACAATGAGCAGTTCTTC. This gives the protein CSAKKRASSYNEQFF.

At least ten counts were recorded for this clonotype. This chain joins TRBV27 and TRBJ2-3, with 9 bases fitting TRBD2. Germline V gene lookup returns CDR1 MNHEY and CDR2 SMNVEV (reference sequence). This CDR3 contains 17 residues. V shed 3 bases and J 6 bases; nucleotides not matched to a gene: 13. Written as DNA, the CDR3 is TGTGCCAGCAGTTTGGGGGCAGTAGCGGGAGTAGCGGATACGCAGTATTTT. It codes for CASSLGAVAGVADTQYF.

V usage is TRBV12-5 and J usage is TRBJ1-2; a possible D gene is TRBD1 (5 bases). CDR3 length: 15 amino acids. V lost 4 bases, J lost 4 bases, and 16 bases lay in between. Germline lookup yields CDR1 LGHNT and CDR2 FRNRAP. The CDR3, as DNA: TGTGCTAGTGGTTCCCAATCGAGGGGAATCTATGGCTACACCTTC. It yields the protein CASGSQSRGIYGYTF.

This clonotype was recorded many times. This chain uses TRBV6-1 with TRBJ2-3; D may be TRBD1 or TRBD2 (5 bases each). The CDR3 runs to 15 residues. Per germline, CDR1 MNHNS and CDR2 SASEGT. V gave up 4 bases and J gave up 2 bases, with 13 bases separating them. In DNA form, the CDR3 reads TGTGCCAGCAGTGGACGGGACGGAACCACAGATACGCAGTATTTT. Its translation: CASSGRDGTTDTQYF.

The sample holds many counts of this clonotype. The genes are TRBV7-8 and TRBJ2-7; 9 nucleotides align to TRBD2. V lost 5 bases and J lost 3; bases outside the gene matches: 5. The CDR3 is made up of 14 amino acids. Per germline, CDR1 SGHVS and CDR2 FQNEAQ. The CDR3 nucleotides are TGTGCCAGCAGCCCCGGGACTAGCTTCTACGAGCAGTACTTC. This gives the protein CASSPGTSFYEQYF.

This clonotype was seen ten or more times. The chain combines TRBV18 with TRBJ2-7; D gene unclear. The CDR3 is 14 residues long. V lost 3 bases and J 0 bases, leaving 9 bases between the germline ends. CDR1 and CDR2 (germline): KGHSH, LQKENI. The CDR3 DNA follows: TGTGCCAGCTCACCGGGCGTAAGCTCCTACGAGCAGTACTTC. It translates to CASSPGVSSYEQYF.

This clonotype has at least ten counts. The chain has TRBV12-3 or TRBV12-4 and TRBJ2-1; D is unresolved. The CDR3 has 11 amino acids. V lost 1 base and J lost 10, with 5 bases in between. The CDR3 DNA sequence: TGTGCCAGCAGTTTAGTAAGGGAGCAGTTCTTC. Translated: CASSLVREQFF.